This is a list of T cell receptor beta chains from one sample in a study of T-cell reconstitution after alpha-beta-depleted transplantation in children. TCRdb reprocessed the PCR reads via MiXCR and lists one record per CDR3 protein. Of 100,000 to 120,000 distinct CDR3 sequences in the sample, 9% to 12% were seen once. Sequencing used PBMCs from the stem cell graft donor, obtained from the stem cell graft. Every receptor here comes from a human donor who donated a stem cell graft to a child with acute lymphoblastic leukemia. Each CDR3 is given with its conserved first and last residue. A D gene is named only where the DNA matches it firmly. Clone sizes are given selectively: once, few, many, or a class where the clone is expanded.

TRBJ2-5	TRBV6-5	many	15	-	CASSYSNGGQETQYF	TGTGCCAGCAGTTACAGTAACGGGGGGCAGGAGACCCAGTACTTC
TRBJ1-6	TRBV28	many	16	-	CASSSPAGARNSPLHF	TGTGCCAGCAGTTCCCCAGCAGGGGCCAGAAATTCACCCCTCCACTTT
TRBJ1-3	TRBV12-3/TRBV12-4	many	15	-	CASSPGETRGNTIYF	TGTGCCAGCAGCCCCGGGGAGACACGAGGAAACACCATATATTTT
TRBJ2-7	TRBV6-2/TRBV6-3	many	14	-	CASSRGTASYEQYF	TGTGCCAGCAGTCGCGGGACGGCCTCCTACGAGCAGTACTTC
TRBJ2-6	TRBV5-1	many	16	-	CASSWGDSSGANVLTF	TGCGCCAGCAGCTGGGGAGACAGCTCTGGGGCCAACGTCCTGACTTTC
TRBJ1-4	TRBV6-1	many	15	-	CASRLGGTTNEKLFF	TGTGCCAGCAGATTGGGGGGGACAACTAATGAAAAACTGTTTTTT
TRBJ2-2	TRBV9	few	15	-	CASSAGQGNTGELFF	TGTGCCAGCAGCGCCGGACAAGGGAACACCGGGGAGCTGTTTTTT
TRBJ2-7	TRBV19	many	12	-	CASMGQAYEQYF	TGTGCCAGTATGGGGCAGGCCTACGAGCAGTACTTC
TRBJ2-2	TRBV6-2/TRBV6-3	many	15	-	CASSYKFSNTGELFF	TGTGCCAGCAGTTACAAGTTTTCGAACACCGGGGAGCTGTTTTTT
TRBJ2-5	TRBV5-1	many	14	-	CASSLEETRKTQYF	TGCGCCAGCAGCTTGGAGGAGACAAGGAAGACCCAGTACTTC
TRBJ1-2	TRBV6-5	many	14	TRBD1	CASTETGRGGGYTF	TGTGCCAGCACGGAGACAGGGCGGGGGGGTGGCTACACCTTC
TRBJ2-1	TRBV20-1	-	20	TRBD2	CSASPLGLAGGPSSYNEQFF	TGCAGTGCTAGTCCCCTCGGACTAGCGGGAGGGCCTAGCTCCTACAATGAGCAGTTCTTC
TRBJ1-2	TRBV6-4	many	16	TRBD1	CASRRTGGASNYGYTF	TGTGCCAGCAGAAGGACAGGGGGCGCGAGTAACTATGGCTACACCTTC
TRBJ1-6	TRBV12-3/TRBV12-4	many	15	-	CASSALQEENSPLHF	TGTGCCAGCAGCGCCCTTCAAGAAGAAAATTCACCCCTCCACTTT
TRBJ2-3	TRBV18	many	15	-	CASSPQVLVTDTQYF	TGTGCCAGCTCACCACAAGTTCTCGTCACAGATACGCAGTATTTT
TRBJ2-1	TRBV6-6	many	11	TRBD2	CASSYASGTFF	TGTGCCAGCAGTTACGCCAGCGGGACCTTCTTC
TRBJ1-6	TRBV12-3/TRBV12-4	many	17	TRBD1	CASSLAFRTGFDSPLHF	TGTGCCAGCAGTTTAGCATTTCGGACAGGATTTGATTCACCCCTCCACTTT
TRBJ1-1	TRBV6-1	few	13	-	CASRPGGARAAFF	TGTGCCAGCAGACCCGGGGGTGCAAGGGCGGCTTTCTTT
TRBJ2-5	TRBV10-3	many	12	-	CAIRGVQETQYF	TGTGCCATCAGGGGGGTACAAGAGACCCAGTACTTC
TRBJ2-2	TRBV5-1	many	17	TRBD2	CASSSGLAGDLTGELFF	TGCGCCAGCAGCTCGGGACTAGCGGGGGATCTCACCGGGGAGCTGTTTTTT
TRBJ1-2	TRBV15	many	14	-	CATSRENAHRGYTF	TGTGCCACCAGCAGAGAGAACGCCCATCGGGGCTACACCTTC